The clone carrying this T cell receptor (beta chain) was seen many times. The antigen remains undetermined. The CDR3 spans 17 residues. From germline, CDR1 is DFQATT and CDR2 SNEGSKA (reference sequence). Trimming at V came to 3 bases and at J to 4 bases, leaving 12 bases not matched to a gene. This entry comes from a study of early T cells in non-severe SARS-CoV-2 infection. Study results and limitations: Clonotype matching in VDJdb favored anti-spike CD8 responses and did not capture private and CD4 specificities.

Molecules of cDNA were individually given unique molecular identifiers that were attached to them. Using its own MiXCR run on the 5' RACE reads, TCRdb lists one record per CDR3 protein. The sample includes 55,000 to 85,000 distinct CDR3 sequences, more than 8.5% seen only once; the top ten take roughly 15%. The source is an adult who was a healthcare worker with PCR-confirmed SARS-CoV-2 infection or an uninfected control (not recorded which). The sequences come from whole blood, collected at baseline. This chain connects TRBV20-1 to TRBJ2-5, with 12 bases lining up with TRBD2. The CDR3 region has the DNA TGCAGTGCTAGCCCCCCGGGACTAGCGGGTACTTCAGAGACCCAGTACTTC. Its protein product is CSASPPGLAGTSETQYF.